The rows below give T cell receptor beta chains drawn from one sample of a study of blood T cell repertoires in COVID-19. The assay was immunoSEQ multiplex PCR, and TCRdb's table has in-frame clones only and misses some. Seen here are approximately 76,000 clones, about four fifths observed once, and the top ten hold approximately 12%. Sequences were obtained from peripheral blood. The receptors stem from a man aged 50 to 59 with acute or convalescent COVID-19. Both conserved end residues are part of each CDR3. D genes are given only for firm matches. Rows give clone size only sometimes, using once, few, many, or a class for an expanded clone.

NA 15 TRBJ1-3 TRBV15 NA CATSRDRVAGNTIYF TGTGCCACCAGCAGAGACAGGGTGGCTGGAAACACCATATATTTT
NA 13 TRBJ2-5 TRBV5-1 TRBD1 CASRDRLLETQYF TGCGCCAGCAGGGACAGGTTATTGGAGACCCAGTACTTC
few 14 TRBJ2-2 TRBV25-1 TRBD1 CASSESMTGWELFF TGTGCCAGCAGTGAGAGCATGACAGGGTGGGAGCTGTTTTTT
NA 16 TRBJ1-3 TRBV4-1 TRBD1 CASSQEGTVVGNTIYF TGCGCCAGCAGCCAAGAAGGGACAGTCGTCGGAAACACCATATATTTT
NA 14 TRBJ2-1 TRBV5-4 NA CASSLASGSNEQFF TGTGCCAGCAGCTTGGCGTCAGGGTCCAATGAGCAGTTCTTC
NA 16 TRBJ2-7 TRBV19 NA CASSIPGRGPINEQYF TGTGCCAGTAGTATCCCCGGGAGAGGGCCTATTAACGAGCAGTACTTC
NA 14 TRBJ2-7 TRBV7-8 TRBD1 CASSLRDRVYEQYF TGTGCCAGCAGCTTGCGGGACAGGGTTTACGAGCAGTACTTC
NA 15 TRBJ1-1 TRBV5-8 NA CASSRGHPSGTEAFF TGTGCCAGCAGCAGGGGACACCCGAGCGGCACTGAAGCTTTCTTT
NA 20 TRBJ2-1 TRBV14 TRBD2 CASSPILGLAGGSSYNEQFF TGTGCCAGCAGCCCAATCCTCGGACTAGCGGGAGGGAGCTCCTACAATGAGCAGTTCTTC
NA 15 TRBJ1-2 TRBV7-2 NA CASSLGLAPNYGYTF TGTGCCAGCAGCTTAGGTTTAGCACCCAACTATGGCTACACCTTC
NA 17 TRBJ2-1 TRBV7-9 TRBD2 CASRKGAGGGGHNEQFF TGTGCCAGCAGGAAAGGGGCCGGTGGCGGGGGGCACAATGAGCAGTTCTTC
NA 15 TRBJ1-2 TRBV6-5 NA CASSRGTISNYGYTF TGTGCCAGCAGTCGAGGGACTATCTCTAACTATGGCTACACCTTC
NA 14 TRBJ2-7 TRBV27 NA CASSPTTPPSEQYF TGTGCCAGCAGTCCAACCACGCCACCTAGTGAGCAGTACTTC
NA 14 TRBJ1-1 TRBV5-5 TRBD1 CASSTGTGNTEAFF TGTGCCAGCAGCACCGGGACAGGTAACACTGAAGCTTTCTTT
NA 15 TRBJ1-1 TRBV11-2 TRBD1 CASSLGLDRDTEAFF TGTGCCAGCAGCTTAGGACTCGACAGGGACACTGAAGCTTTCTTT
NA 15 TRBJ2-7 TRBV5-4 TRBD2 CASSLLAGAPDEQYF TGTGCCAGCAGCTTACTAGCGGGGGCTCCGGACGAGCAGTACTTC
NA 15 TRBJ2-5 TRBV6-5 TRBD2 CASSYSGGAGETQYF TGTGCCAGCAGTTACAGCGGGGGGGCAGGGGAGACCCAGTACTTC
NA 15 TRBJ1-5 TRBV5-6 NA CASSLIRDSNQPQHF TGTGCCAGCAGCTTGATTCGGGATAGCAATCAGCCCCAGCATTTT
NA 14 TRBJ2-3 TRBV7-9 TRBD2 CAIRAGANTDTQYF TGTGCCATCCGAGCGGGGGCCAACACAGATACGCAGTATTTT
NA 15 TRBJ1-1 TRBV27 NA CASSLAPSGRTEAFF TGTGCCAGCAGTTTAGCCCCGTCGGGGAGAACTGAAGCTTTCTTT
NA 13 TRBJ2-2 TRBV10-3 NA CAISVGGTGELFF TGTGCCATCAGTGTGGGGGGCACCGGGGAGCTGTTTTTT
NA 14 TRBJ1-2 TRBV5-5 NA CASSLDRADYGYTF TGTGCCAGCAGCTTGGACAGGGCAGACTATGGCTACACCTTC
NA 13 TRBJ2-1 TRBV19 NA CASSIAQRSEQFF TGTGCCAGTAGTATAGCCCAGCGGAGCGAGCAGTTCTTC
NA 13 TRBJ1-2 TRBV6-5 NA CASLGGSNYGYTF TGTGCCAGTCTGGGGGGATCTAACTATGGCTACACCTTC
NA 13 TRBJ1-3 TRBV2 TRBD1 CASSGDRGNTIYF TGTGCCAGCAGTGGGGACAGGGGAAACACCATATATTTT
once 14 TRBJ1-2 TRBV28 NA CASSLGAGNYGYTF TGTGCCAGCAGTTTAGGTGCGGGTAACTATGGCTACACCTTC
NA 14 TRBJ1-2 TRBV2 NA CASRSGQHNYGYTF TGTGCCAGCAGATCAGGACAGCACAACTATGGCTACACCTTC
NA 16 TRBJ2-1 TRBV7-2 NA CASSHGEARSYNEQFF TGTGCCAGCAGCCATGGGGAGGCGCGGAGCTACAATGAGCAGTTCTTC
NA 16 TRBJ2-1 TRBV14 TRBD1 CASSQVVRTGGGEQFF TGTGCCAGCAGCCAAGTAGTAAGGACAGGGGGCGGTGAGCAGTTCTTC
NA 14 TRBJ1-4 TRBV10-2 NA CATSRMKGVEKLFF TGCGCCACATCCCGGATGAAGGGGGTTGAAAAACTGTTTTTT
once 15 TRBJ1-2 TRBV19 NA CASTPDGDTSYGYTF TGTGCCAGTACTCCCGACGGGGATACATCCTATGGCTACACCTTC
NA 14 TRBJ2-1 TRBV6-4 TRBD1 CASSTGTGSNEQFF TGTGCCAGCAGTACCGGGACAGGGTCCAATGAGCAGTTCTTC
NA 12 TRBJ1-1 TRBV10-3 TRBD1 CAIRSQGAPAFF TGTGCCATCCGTAGCCAGGGGGCGCCAGCTTTCTTT
NA 12 TRBJ1-1 TRBV4-3 NA CASSQEGSEAFF TGCGCCAGCAGCCAAGAAGGGAGTGAAGCTTTCTTT
NA 13 TRBJ2-1 TRBV6-4 NA CASSDSSSNEQFF TGTGCCAGCAGTGACTCTAGTAGCAATGAGCAGTTCTTC
NA 15 TRBJ1-5 TRBV7-9 NA CASSLSDSQNQPQHF TGTGCCAGCAGCTTATCGGACAGCCAGAATCAGCCCCAGCATTTT
NA 15 TRBJ1-4 TRBV7-2 TRBD1 CASSRPGQGAEKLFF TGTGCCAGCAGCCGCCCGGGACAGGGGGCGGAAAAACTGTTTTTT
NA 17 TRBJ2-1 TRBV19 TRBD2 CASSPFGWRGGRDEQFF TGTGCCAGTAGTCCCTTTGGGTGGCGGGGGGGCCGGGATGAGCAGTTCTTC
NA 18 TRBJ2-6 TRBV7-8 TRBD1 CASSEGAIFVSGANVLTF TGTGCCAGCAGTGAGGGGGCCATTTTTGTCTCTGGGGCCAACGTCCTGACTTTC
NA 11 TRBJ1-1 TRBV28 NA CASREITEAFF TGTGCCAGCAGGGAGATTACTGAAGCTTTCTTT
NA 12 TRBJ1-2 TRBV5-4 NA CASSRDIYGYTF TGTGCCAGCAGCCGGGACATCTATGGCTACACCTTC
once 15 TRBJ2-5 TRBV6-1 NA CASSEWRQTQETQYF TGTGCCAGCAGTGAATGGAGACAGACCCAAGAGACCCAGTACTTC